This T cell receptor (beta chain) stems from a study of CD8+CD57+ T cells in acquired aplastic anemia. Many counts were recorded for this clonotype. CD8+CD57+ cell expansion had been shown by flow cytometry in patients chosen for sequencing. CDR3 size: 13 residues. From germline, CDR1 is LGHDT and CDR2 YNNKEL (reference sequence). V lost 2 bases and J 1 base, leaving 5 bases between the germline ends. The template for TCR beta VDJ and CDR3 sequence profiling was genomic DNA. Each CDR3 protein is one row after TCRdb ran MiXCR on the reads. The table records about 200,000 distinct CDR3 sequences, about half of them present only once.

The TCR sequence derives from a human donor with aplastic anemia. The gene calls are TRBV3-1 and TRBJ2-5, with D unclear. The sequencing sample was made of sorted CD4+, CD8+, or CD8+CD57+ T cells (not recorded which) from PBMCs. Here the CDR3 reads CASSQRPQETQYF. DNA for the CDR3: TGTGCCAGCAGCCAACGTCCCCAAGAGACCCAGTACTTC.